The rows below give T cell receptor beta chains drawn from one sample of a study. MiXCR, run by TCRdb on the 5' RACE reads, gives a single entry per CDR3 protein. The data contain tens of thousands of distinct CDR3 sequences, 28% of them singletons. The sequencing input was naive CD4+ T cells sorted from blood. These receptors originate from a female donor with breast cancer. CDR3s include the opening cysteine and the closing phenylalanine or tryptophan. The order of the fields is V gene, D gene, J gene, clone size, CDR3 DNA, CDR3 protein. D genes are given only for firm matches. Clone size is shown for a subset of rows, as once, few, many or a class of expanded clone.

TRBV15	-	TRBJ2-7	medium-sized	TGTGCCACCAGCCCAAGGGACGGAAACTACGAGCAGTACTTC	CATSPRDGNYEQYF
TRBV5-8	-	TRBJ1-5	-	TGTGCCAGCAGCTTGGGTCTACTTAGCAATCAGCCCCAGCATTTT	CASSLGLLSNQPQHF
TRBV30	TRBD2	TRBJ2-3	-	TGTGCCTGGAGTGTACCGGCGGGAGGCCGGTCAGATACGCAGTATTTT	CAWSVPAGGRSDTQYF
TRBV5-1	-	TRBJ1-4	-	TGCGCCAGCAGCTTAGATCCGGCGTTAGGGAAACTGTTTTTT	CASSLDPALGKLFF
TRBV9	TRBD2	TRBJ2-1	-	TGTGCCAGCAGCGTAGTTGGCGGGAGTAGATATGAGCAGTTCTTC	CASSVVGGSRYEQFF
TRBV15	-	TRBJ2-7	-	TGTGCCACCAGCAGAGGCGAGGGTATCGACGAGCAGTACTTC	CATSRGEGIDEQYF
TRBV7-2	-	TRBJ2-1	-	TGTGCCAGCAGCTCCAGCGTAAGCTCCTACAATGAGCAGTTCTTC	CASSSSVSSYNEQFF
TRBV7-2	-	TRBJ2-1	-	TGTGCCAGCAGCTTAGCGGGGGGGCCTTTCAATGAGCAGTTCTTC	CASSLAGGPFNEQFF
TRBV18	TRBD1	TRBJ1-1	few	TGTGCCAGCTCACCTACACAGGGGTACACTGAAGCTTTCTTT	CASSPTQGYTEAFF
TRBV20-1	-	TRBJ1-5	few	TGCAGTGCAACCCGGCAGGTCCGAAGCAATCAGCCCCAGCATTTT	CSATRQVRSNQPQHF
TRBV3-1	TRBD2	TRBJ2-2	few	TGTGCCAGCAGCGCTAGCGGGAGGGACACCGGGGAGCTGTTTTTT	CASSASGRDTGELFF
TRBV7-2	-	TRBJ2-7	few	TGTGCCAGCAGCGCGGACACTACCTACGAGCAGTACTTC	CASSADTTYEQYF
TRBV7-2	-	TRBJ1-3	-	TGTGCCGGCAGCTTAGGTATCCGGAGCTCTGGAAACACCATATATTTT	CAGSLGIRSSGNTIYF
TRBV4-1	TRBD2	TRBJ2-3	few	TGCGCCAGCAGCCAACCGACTAGCGGGAGGGCCGAAGCAGATACGCAGTATTTT	CASSQPTSGRAEADTQYF
TRBV20-1	-	TRBJ2-1	-	TGCAGTGCTAGAGCAGGGGGAGGGTACAATGAGCAGTTCTTC	CSARAGGGYNEQFF
TRBV20-1	TRBD1	TRBJ1-1	-	TGCAGTGCTACGGACAGGGTGAGGATGAACACTGAAGCTTTCTTT	CSATDRVRMNTEAFF
TRBV4-2	-	TRBJ2-7	-	TGCGCCAGCAGCCAAGTGGGGTGGAACGAGCAGTACTTC	CASSQVGWNEQYF
TRBV15	-	TRBJ2-1	-	TGTGCCACCAGCAATCGAAGGACCCGTACCCCTGAGCAGTTCTTC	CATSNRRTRTPEQFF
TRBV4-1	-	TRBJ2-7	-	TGCGCCAGCAGCCAAGTAAATCGACAAGACTACGAGCAGTACTTC	CASSQVNRQDYEQYF
TRBV5-1	TRBD1	TRBJ1-6	few	TGCGCCAGCAGCCCCGGACTGGGACAGGGTACTTCACCCCTCCACTTT	CASSPGLGQGTSPLHF
TRBV5-1	-	TRBJ2-2	-	TGCGCCAGCAGCTTAGAAAGAGGTGGTACCGGGGAGCTGTTTTTT	CASSLERGGTGELFF
TRBV7-6	TRBD2	TRBJ2-7	few	TGTGCCAGCAGCTTAGGCGGGAGGTCGGGTGAGCAGTACTTC	CASSLGGRSGEQYF
TRBV15	TRBD2	TRBJ2-3	few	TGTGCCACCAGCAGTAGCGGGAGGGCCGGAGATACGCAGTATTTT	CATSSSGRAGDTQYF
TRBV4-3	-	TRBJ2-7	-	TGCGCCAGCAGCCAACAGGTAGTCACCTACGAGCAGTACTTC	CASSQQVVTYEQYF
TRBV9	TRBD1	TRBJ1-1	-	TGTGCCAGCAGCAAGGGACAGGGCACTGAAGCTTTCTTT	CASSKGQGTEAFF
TRBV7-2	-	TRBJ1-2	-	TGTGCCAGCAGCTCGGAAGGATTGGATGGCTACACCTTC	CASSSEGLDGYTF
TRBV15	-	TRBJ2-3	many	TGTGCCACCAGCAGAGATACAGATACGCAGTATTTT	CATSRDTDTQYF
TRBV20-1	TRBD2	TRBJ2-5	-	TGCAGTATACTAGCGGTTCAAGAGACCCAGTACTTC	CSILAVQETQYF
TRBV7-6	TRBD2	TRBJ2-7	few	TGTGCCAGCAGCTCGAGGAAGGGGAGGGCCTTCGAGCAGTACTTC	CASSSRKGRAFEQYF
TRBV28	-	TRBJ2-3	-	TGTGCCAGCAGTTTCAGGGCTCAAGATACGCAGTATTTT	CASSFRAQDTQYF
TRBV7-2	-	TRBJ1-2	few	TGTGCCAGCAGCTTAGCGGACCCTGGGAGGGCAGGTGGCTACACCTTC	CASSLADPGRAGGYTF
TRBV12-3/TRBV12-4	TRBD2	TRBJ2-5	-	TGTGCCAGCAGTTACAGCGGGAAAGAGACCCAGTACTTC	CASSYSGKETQYF
TRBV7-2	-	TRBJ2-7	few	TGTGCCAGCAGCTGGACTGTCTCCTACGAGCAGTACTTC	CASSWTVSYEQYF
TRBV9	TRBD1	TRBJ2-7	few	TGTGCCAGCAGCGTCGGGACAGGGGACACCTACGAGCAGTACTTC	CASSVGTGDTYEQYF
TRBV6-4	-	TRBJ2-3	many	TGTGCCAGCAGTGACGAATCGGGGAGCACAGATACGCAGTATTTT	CASSDESGSTDTQYF
TRBV6-2/TRBV6-3	-	TRBJ1-1	few	TGTGCCAGCAGTTACTACGGGGATACTAACACTGAAGCTTTCTTT	CASSYYGDTNTEAFF
TRBV14	TRBD2	TRBJ2-1	-	TGTGCCAGCAGACTAGCGGGGGGTAATGAGCAGTTCTTC	CASRLAGGNEQFF
TRBV12-3/TRBV12-4	TRBD2	TRBJ2-1	few	TGTGCCAGCAGTGTGGGACTAGCGGGAGGGGGTGAGCAGTTCTTC	CASSVGLAGGGEQFF
TRBV9	TRBD1	TRBJ2-5	-	TGTGCCAGCAGCGTCCGGGACAGGGCTGGGGAGACCCAGTACTTC	CASSVRDRAGETQYF
TRBV4-1	-	TRBJ1-6	few	TGCGCCAGCAGCCAGGGGACCCCGCCTCCACCCCTCCACTTT	CASSQGTPPPPLHF
TRBV5-1	TRBD2	TRBJ2-3	-	TGCGCCAGCAGTTTGAGTGCTAGCGGGGATACAGATACGCAGTATTTT	CASSLSASGDTDTQYF
TRBV7-6	-	TRBJ2-2	-	TGTGCCAGCAGGCCAGGGAGCCTAGGGACCGGGGAGCTGTTTTTT	CASRPGSLGTGELFF
TRBV29-1	-	TRBJ2-2	-	TGCAGCGGATACACAGGGACCGGGGAGCTGTTTTTT	CSGYTGTGELFF
TRBV2	-	TRBJ2-7	medium-sized	TGTGCCAGCAGTCCCGGACCGGCCGAGCAGTACTTC	CASSPGPAEQYF
TRBV18	-	TRBJ2-3	few	TGTGCCAGCTCGCCGGTCGCAGATACGCAGTATTTT	CASSPVADTQYF
TRBV6-1	TRBD2	TRBJ2-5	few	TGTGCCAGCAGTGCCGGACTAGCGGGAGTGGGGGAGACCCAGTACTTC	CASSAGLAGVGETQYF
TRBV7-8	-	TRBJ2-2	many	TGTGCCAGCAGCTCAGACACCGGGGAGCTGTTTTTT	CASSSDTGELFF
TRBV5-1	-	TRBJ2-1	-	TGCGCCAGCAGCTACGACAGGTTAGGCTACAATGAGCAGTTCTTC	CASSYDRLGYNEQFF
TRBV29-1	-	TRBJ1-1	many	TGCAGCGTTAAGGGGCATTCGAACACTGAAGCTTTCTTT	CSVKGHSNTEAFF
TRBV12-3/TRBV12-4	-	TRBJ1-5	few	TGTGCCAGCAGTTTAAACCCTAGCAATCAGCCCCAGCATTTT	CASSLNPSNQPQHF
TRBV6-2/TRBV6-3	-	TRBJ1-6	-	TGTGCCAGCAGTTTTCAGGGTTCACCCCTCCACTTT	CASSFQGSPLHF
TRBV11-2	TRBD2	TRBJ2-2	-	TGTGCCAGCAGCTTACGGGGTGGCGGGGGCACCGGGGAGCTGTTTTTT	CASSLRGGGGTGELFF